This TCR beta chain was identified during a study of OX40 agonist ivuxolimab in advanced cancers. Study-wide findings and caveats: Among the lowest peripheral clonal expansion occurred in 0.1-3.0 mg/kg partial responders.

Comments on this clone: Its antigen is not identified.

Assay used: immunoSEQ multiplex PCR; TCRdb lists only in-frame clones, some missing. The data show tens of thousands of clones, with roughly four fifths seen just once and 4.4% held by the top ten. Germline CDR1 DFQATT, CDR2 SNEGSKA (reference sequence). The CDR3 length is 11 residues. V gave up 7 bases and J gave up 4 bases, with 10 bases separating them. V is TRBV20-1 and J is TRBJ1-2; D gene uncertain. Source: CD4+ or CD8+ T cells sorted from blood, taken in a trial of the OX40 agonist ivuxolimab. The receptor comes from an adult with an advanced solid tumor such as melanoma, head and neck, liver or kidney cancer. The CDR3, as DNA: TGCAGTGTCCGACCTTCCTATGGCTACACCTTC. Protein product: CSVRPSYGYTF.